The clone carrying this TCR beta chain has only a few counts. These data originate in a study of T cell responses to AZD1222 COVID-19 vaccine. Sequencing used immunoSEQ multiplex PCR; TCRdb keeps in-frame clones, though not all of them. Of 82,000 or so clones listed, roughly nine tenths were seen once; the top ten hold roughly 4.8%. The origin of this receptor is an adult in good health. Sequenced material: peripheral blood, taken on day 0 of AZD1222 vaccination.

This CDR3 reads CASSWDSFTDTQYF. CDR3 nucleotide sequence: TGTGCCAGCAGCTGGGACAGCTTCACAGATACGCAGTATTTT. The chain recombines TRBV7-2 with TRBJ2-3, with 7 bases that match TRBD1. CDR1 is SGHTA and CDR2 is FQGNSA in the germline V gene. The trim removed 4 bases at V and 2 bases at J, leaving 3 bases unmatched. The CDR3 length is 14 residues.